This section outlines one T cell receptor beta chain sequence together with its context. Its antigen remains unknown. The sample comes from a study of cytomegalovirus exposure and HLA in healthy donors. Study-wide results and limits: Investigators reported over 150 TCR beta chains as tied to cytomegalovirus. With high specificity and sensitivity, the classifier reportedly diagnosed cytomegalovirus status.

PCR was performed using 60 Vbeta and 13 Jbeta primers. Here immunoSEQ multiplex PCR was the method, and the copy in TCRdb shows in-frame clones only, minus some. The sample data list about 96,000 clones. The TCR sequence derives from a woman between 25 and 40 years old in good health and CMV-seronegative. Sequenced material: PBMCs.

CDR3: CASSLPGSDGYTF. The CDR3 region has the DNA TGTGCCAGCAGCTTGCCAGGCTCAGATGGCTACACCTTC. The chain employs TRBV5-6 and TRBJ1-2; unclear D gene. The V end was cut by 1 base, the J end by 6 bases, with 10 bases between. CDR1 is SGHDT and CDR2 is YYEEEE in the germline V gene. The CDR3 length is 13 residues.